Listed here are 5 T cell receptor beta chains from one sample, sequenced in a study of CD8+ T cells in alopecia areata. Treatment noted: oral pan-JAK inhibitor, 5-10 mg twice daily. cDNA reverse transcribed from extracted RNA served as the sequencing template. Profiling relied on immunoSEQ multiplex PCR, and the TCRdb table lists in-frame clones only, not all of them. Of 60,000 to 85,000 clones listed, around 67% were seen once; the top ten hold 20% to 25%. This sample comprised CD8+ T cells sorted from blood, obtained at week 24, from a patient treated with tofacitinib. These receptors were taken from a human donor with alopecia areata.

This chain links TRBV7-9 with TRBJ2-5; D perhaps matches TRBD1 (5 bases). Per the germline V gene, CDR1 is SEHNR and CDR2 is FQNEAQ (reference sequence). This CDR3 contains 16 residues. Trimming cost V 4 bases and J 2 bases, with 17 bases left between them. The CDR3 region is CASSSSVQGSQETQYF. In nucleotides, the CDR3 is TGTGCCAGCAGCTCCTCCGTTCAGGGCTCTCAAGAGACCCAGTACTTC.

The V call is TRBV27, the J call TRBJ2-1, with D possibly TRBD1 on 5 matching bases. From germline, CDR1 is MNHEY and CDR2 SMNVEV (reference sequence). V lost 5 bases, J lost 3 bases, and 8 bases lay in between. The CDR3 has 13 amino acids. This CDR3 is CASSPDSYNEQFF. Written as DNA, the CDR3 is TGTGCCAGCAGTCCTGACAGCTACAATGAGCAGTTCTTC.

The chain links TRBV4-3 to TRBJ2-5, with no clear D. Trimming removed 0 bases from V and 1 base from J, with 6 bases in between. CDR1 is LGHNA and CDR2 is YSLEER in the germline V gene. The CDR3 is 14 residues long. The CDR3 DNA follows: TGCGCCAGCAGCCAAGAAGGCAGCCAAGAGACCCAGTACTTC. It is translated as CASSQEGSQETQYF.

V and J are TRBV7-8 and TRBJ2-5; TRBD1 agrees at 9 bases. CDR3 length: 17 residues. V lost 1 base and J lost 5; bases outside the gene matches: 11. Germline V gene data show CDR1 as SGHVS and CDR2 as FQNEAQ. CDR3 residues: CASSLGVGTGGRETQYF. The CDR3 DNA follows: TGTGCCAGCAGCTTAGGAGTTGGAACAGGGGGCAGGGAGACCCAGTACTTC.

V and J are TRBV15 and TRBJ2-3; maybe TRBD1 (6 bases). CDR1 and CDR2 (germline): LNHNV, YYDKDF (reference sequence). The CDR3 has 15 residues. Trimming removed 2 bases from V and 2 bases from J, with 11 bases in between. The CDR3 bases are TGTGCCACCAGCAGATCCGGGACATCCACAGATACGCAGTATTTT. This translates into CATSRSGTSTDTQYF.